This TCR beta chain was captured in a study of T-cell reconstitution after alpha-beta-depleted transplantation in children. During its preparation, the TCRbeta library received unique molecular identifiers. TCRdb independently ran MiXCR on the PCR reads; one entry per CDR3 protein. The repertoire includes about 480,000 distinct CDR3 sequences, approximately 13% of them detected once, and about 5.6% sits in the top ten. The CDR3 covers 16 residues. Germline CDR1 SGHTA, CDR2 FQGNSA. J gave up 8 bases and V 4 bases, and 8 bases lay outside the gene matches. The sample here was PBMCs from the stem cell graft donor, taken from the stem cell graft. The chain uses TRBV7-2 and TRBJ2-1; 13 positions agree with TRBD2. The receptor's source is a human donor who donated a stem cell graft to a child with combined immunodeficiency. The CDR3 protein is CASSSGLAGAHYEQFF. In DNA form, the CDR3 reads TGTGCCAGCAGCTCTGGACTAGCGGGGGCACACTATGAGCAGTTCTTC.